These 25 T cell receptor beta chains originate from one sample sequenced in a study of T cells in Graves' hyperthyroidism and ophthalmopathy. Amplification targeted TCR beta CDR3 regions from RNA transcripts. When the TCR CDR3 underwent first-round RT-PCR, the HTBI primer set was used. TCRdb re-analysed the multiplex PCR reads in MiXCR, keeping a single row per CDR3 protein. The sample lists 750,000 to 950,000 distinct CDR3 sequences, 35% to 45% occurring once. The material sequenced was blood. These receptor sequences come from a man aged 18 to 29 with Graves' hyperthyroidism.

V and J are TRBV29-1 and TRBJ1-5; the D is unclear. Looked up from germline, CDR1 is SQVTM and CDR2 is ANQGSEA. The CDR3 runs to 10 residues. CDR3 bases: TGCACCCTTGCGCATCAGCCCCAGCATTTT. Encoded protein: CTLAHQPQHF.

As for this clonotype: A much larger clone lies one base from this, so it may be a read error. This rearrangement joins TRBV15 to TRBJ1-1; possibly TRBD1 for D (5 bases). The CDR3 length is 13 residues. Germline CDR1 reads LNHNV; CDR2 reads YYDKDF (reference sequence). The V end lost 6 bases, the J end lost 7 bases, and 15 bases lay between the germline ends. CDR3 DNA: TGTGCCACCAGGGGTAGGGGTCGGGGTGAAGCTTTCTTT. Encoded protein: CATRGRGRGEAFF.

This clonotype was picked up many times. The V call is TRBV7-9, the J call TRBJ2-7, with TRBD1 matching 8 bases. The CDR3 is made up of 12 amino acids. The J segment lost 5 bases and the V segment lost 6 bases, leaving 3 bases of the junction unmatched. Germline CDR1 reads SEHNR; CDR2 reads FQNEAQ (reference sequence). The CDR3 DNA follows: TGTGCCAGCAGAACACAGGGGGACGAGCAGTACTTC. It translates to CASRTQGDEQYF.

The rearrangement joins TRBV5-4 to TRBJ2-6; D is perhaps TRBD1 (5 bases). The CDR3 has 17 residues. Germline lookup yields CDR1 SGHNT and CDR2 YYREEE (reference sequence). V lost 1 base to trimming and J lost 1 base, with 12 bases between them. The CDR3 is CASSLLVRASGANVLTF. Here the CDR3 DNA reads TGTGCCAGCAGCTTGTTGGTCAGGGCGTCTGGGGCCAACGTCCTGACTTTC. Combining the CDR3 with reference TRBV5-4 and TRBJ2-6 gives the whole variable domain ETGVTQSPTHLIKTRGQQVTLRCSSQSGHNTVSWYQQALGQGPQFIFQYYREEENGRGNFPPRFSGLQFPNYSSELNVNALELDDSALYLCASSLLVRASGANVLTFGAGSRLTVL.

Remarks on this clonotype: The junction departs from the called germline gene at one end, perhaps through a read error. The chain recombines TRBV2 with TRBJ1-1; unclear D gene. CDR3 length equals 14 residues. Per the germline V gene, CDR1 is SNHLY and CDR2 is FYNNEI. The CDR3 sequence is CANSEGPLNTEAFF. Here the CDR3 DNA reads TGTGCCAACAGTGAAGGACCTTTGAACACTGAAGCTTTCTTT.

V gene TRBV14 combines with J gene TRBJ1-5, with TRBD1 matching 7 bases. CDR3 length: 18 amino acids. V lost 1 base to trimming and J lost 0 bases; unmatched junction nucleotides: 9. Germline assignment: CDR1 SGHDN and CDR2 FVKESK. CDR3 DNA sequence: TGTGCCAGCAGCCAAGCAGGACAGGAGCCTTATAGCAATCAGCCCCAGCATTTT. Residues: CASSQAGQEPYSNQPQHF.

V and J are TRBV15 and TRBJ2-2; D remains unclear. The germline V and J ends were trimmed by 3 bases and 4 bases, with 21 bases remaining between them. The CDR3 is 18 residues long. Germline CDR1 and CDR2: LNHNV and YYDKDF (reference sequence). In DNA form, the CDR3 reads TGTGCCACCAGCAGGAACCGCGTGGATGGGCCAAGCACCGGGGAGCTGTTTTTT. The encoded protein is CATSRNRVDGPSTGELFF.

This clonotype was counted only a few times. This chain connects TRBV2 to TRBJ1-5; 7 positions match TRBD1. Per germline, CDR1 SNHLY and CDR2 FYNNEI. Trimming took 2 bases from V and 5 from J; bases not matched to a gene: 9. The CDR3 totals 16 residues. The CDR3 bases are TGTGCCAGCAGTGAAAGGAGAGGGGGCTTGTATCAGCCCCAGCATTTT. This sequence encodes CASSERRGGLYQPQHF. The full variable domain, its missing parts supplied by reference TRBV2 and TRBJ1-5, is EPEVTQTPSHQVTQMGQEVILRCVPISNHLYFYWYRQILGQKVEFLVSFYNNEISEKSEIFDDQFSVERPDGSNFTLKIRSTKLEDSAMYFCASSERRGGLYQPQHFGDGTRLSIL.

This clonotype came up many times. The CDR3 sequence is CSANRVDTEAFF. The CDR3 DNA is TGCAGTGCTAACAGGGTGGACACTGAAGCTTTCTTT. This chain joins TRBV20-1 and TRBJ1-1, with a weak D call TRBD1 (6 bases). V dropped 4 bases and J dropped 3 bases, with 9 bases sitting between them. CDR1 DFQATT and CDR2 SNEGSKA come from the germline V gene (reference sequence). The CDR3 has 12 amino acids.

This clonotype was detected a few times. CDR3 amino acids: CASSHRGYGYTF. CDR3 DNA: TGTGCCAGCAGCCACAGGGGCTATGGCTACACCTTC. The chain links TRBV7-2 to TRBJ1-2, with 7 bases fitting TRBD1. The germline gives CDR1 SGHTA, CDR2 FQGNSA. CDR3 length: 12 residues. The V and J ends lost 5 bases and 4 bases, in that order; junction bases with no gene match: 1.

On this clonotype: This may stem from a read error, because a much larger clone lies one nucleotide away. The chain combines TRBV2 with TRBJ2-7; D not certain. Trimming took 3 bases from V and 6 from J, leaving 18 bases between them. Germline values: CDR1 SNHLY, CDR2 FYNNEI. There are 15 residues in the CDR3. The CDR3 region is CASSDETLEATEQYF. CDR3 sequence (DNA): TGTGCCAGCAGTGATGAGACCCTTGAGGCCACCGAGCAGTACTTC. The whole variable domain, filled in from reference TRBV2 and TRBJ2-7, reads EPEVTQTPSHQVTQMGQEVILRCVPISNHLYFYWYRQILGQKVEFLVSFYNNEISEKSEIFDDQFSVERPDGSNFTLKIRSTKLEDSAMYFCASSDETLEATEQYFGPGTRLTVT.

This clonotype was counted between two and nine times. The V call is TRBV6-6, the J call TRBJ1-1; weak D call: TRBD1 (6 bases). CDR3 length: 16 residues. The V gene lost 6 bases and the J gene lost 7 bases, with 24 bases spanning the gap. Looked up from germline, CDR1 is MNHNY and CDR2 is SVGAGI (reference sequence). The CDR3 reads CASRGAGTQEKDEAFF. CDR3 DNA: TGTGCCAGCAGAGGCGCCGGGACACAGGAAAAGGATGAAGCTTTCTTT.

The J gene is TRBJ1-5, the V gene TRBV7-3; TRBD1 aligns across 7 bases. V was pared by 4 bases and J by 5 bases, with 11 bases of the junction left unmatched. CDR1 is SGHTA, CDR2 FQGTGA, per germline. There are 16 residues in the CDR3. Here the CDR3 reads CASSSSMTGLHQPQHF. DNA for the CDR3: TGTGCCAGCAGCTCCAGCATGACAGGGTTGCATCAGCCCCAGCATTTT.

This clonotype has at least ten counts. The chain is built from TRBV2 and TRBJ1-1; TRBD1 aligns across 7 bases. Looked up from germline, CDR1 is SNHLY and CDR2 is FYNNEI. The CDR3 consists of 15 residues. V gave up 3 bases and J gave up 4 bases; unmatched junction bases: 8. CDR3 nucleotides: TGTGCCAGCAGTGACTTAGGACAGGCGGGCACTGAAGCTTTCTTT. It yields the protein CASSDLGQAGTEAFF.

This rearrangement joins TRBV2 to TRBJ2-7; D could derive from TRBD1 or TRBD2 (5 bases each). The CDR3 consists of 15 residues. V dropped 5 bases and J dropped 1 base, with 15 bases sitting between them. Germline V gene data show CDR1 as SNHLY and CDR2 as FYNNEI. The CDR3 sequence: CASSYRDGASYEQYF. The CDR3 DNA reads TGTGCCAGCAGTTACCGGGACGGAGCGTCCTACGAGCAGTACTTC.

The chain combines TRBV7-2 with TRBJ2-1; D not resolved. The CDR3 is 13 amino acids. V was clipped by 1 base and J by 9 bases, with 10 bases between them. Germline values: CDR1 SGHTA, CDR2 FQGNSA. The chain's CDR3 is CASSLGVESEQFF. Written as DNA, the CDR3 is TGTGCCAGCAGCTTAGGCGTTGAGAGTGAGCAGTTCTTC.

The rearrangement joins TRBV15 to TRBJ1-5; TRBD1 aligns across 9 bases. Germline CDR1 reads LNHNV; CDR2 reads YYDKDF (reference sequence). The CDR3 covers 13 residues. V was clipped by 1 base and J by 13 bases; unmatched bases: 5. The CDR3 region has the DNA TGTGCCACCAGCAGAGTCGGGACAGGGAATCAGCATTTT. Its translation is CATSRVGTGNQHF.

The chain employs TRBV12-3 or TRBV12-4 and TRBJ1-1; possible D gene TRBD1, 5 bases. Trimming removed 0 bases at V and 5 bases at J, with 10 bases between. The CDR3 contains 14 residues. The CDR3 loop is CASSLAVGRTEAFF. The CDR3 bases are TGTGCCAGCAGTTTAGCTGTGGGGCGGACTGAAGCTTTCTTT.

As concerns this clonotype: A read error may account for a junction end that differs from germline. CDR3 protein: CSVVGQTANTGEPFF. The CDR3 DNA follows: TGCAGCGTTGTTGGGCAGACGGCGAACACCGGGGAGCCGTTTTTT. V and J are TRBV29-1 and TRBJ2-2; D is perhaps TRBD2 (5 bases). From germline, CDR1 is SQVTM and CDR2 ANQGSEA. The CDR3 consists of 15 residues.

The table lists this clonotype with many counts. The chain has TRBV29-1 and TRBJ2-7, with D unresolved. This CDR3 has 11 residues. The germline V gene has CDR1 SQVTM and CDR2 ANQGSEA. V was pared by 5 bases and J by 6 bases, with 11 bases between. The CDR3 is CSVFDFVEQYF. The CDR3 coding sequence is TGCAGCGTTTTCGATTTCGTCGAGCAGTACTTC.

The V gene is TRBV28, the J gene TRBJ1-1, with D possibly TRBD1 on 6 matching bases. The CDR3 has 17 residues. Germline loops: CDR1 MDHEN, CDR2 SYDVKM. The V and J ends lost 5 bases and 0 bases respectively, with 19 bases between them. This CDR3 reads CASSLSTGPLLNTEAFF. CDR3 DNA: TGTGCCAGCAGTCTGAGTACAGGGCCCCTCTTGAACACTGAAGCTTTCTTT.

This clonotype was recorded at least ten times. The V call is TRBV29-1, the J call TRBJ2-2; D remains ambiguous. The CDR3 length is 12 residues. The V end was cut by 6 bases, the J end by 4 bases, with 9 bases between. The germline V gene has CDR1 SQVTM and CDR2 ANQGSEA. The CDR3 here is CSVATSTGELFF. Here the CDR3 DNA reads TGCAGCGTGGCTACCTCCACCGGGGAGCTGTTTTTT.

This clonotype was seen many times. The chain employs TRBV2 and TRBJ1-4, with 8 bases identical to TRBD1. Germline loops: CDR1 SNHLY, CDR2 FYNNEI. Trimming removed 5 bases from V and 14 bases from J; junction bases left unmatched: 13. CDR3 length: 14 amino acids. The CDR3 here is CASSNGQGVANLFF. In DNA form, the CDR3 reads TGTGCCAGCAGTAATGGACAGGGTGTGGCTAATCTGTTTTTT.

The sample holds a few counts of this clonotype. This chain links TRBV2 with TRBJ2-5, with no clear D. Germline values: CDR1 SNHLY, CDR2 FYNNEI. This CDR3 comprises 15 residues. V dropped 1 base and J dropped 7 bases, with 16 bases sitting between them. The CDR3 loop is CASSEDGPRIGTQYF. The CDR3 nucleotides read TGTGCCAGCAGTGAAGATGGGCCGAGGATAGGGACCCAGTACTTC. The full variable domain, rest sourced from reference TRBV2 and TRBJ2-5, is EPEVTQTPSHQVTQMGQEVILRCVPISNHLYFYWYRQILGQKVEFLVSFYNNEISEKSEIFDDQFSVERPDGSNFTLKIRSTKLEDSAMYFCASSEDGPRIGTQYFGPGTRLLVL.

As regards this clonotype: This is likely a read error, given that the CDR3 carries no conserved phenylalanine or tryptophan at its end. The chain couples TRBV20-1 to TRBJ1-1, with D tentatively TRBD1 (5 bases). CDR3 length equals 13 residues. Germline V gene lookup returns CDR1 DFQATT and CDR2 SNEGSKA (reference sequence). Trimming shortened V by 0 bases and J by 4 bases, and 9 bases separated the two germline ends. CDR3 residues: CSARDDDSTEAFY. The CDR3, as DNA: TGCAGTGCTAGAGACGACGACAGCACTGAAGCTTTCTAT.